This T cell receptor (beta chain) was observed in a study of cytomegalovirus exposure and HLA in healthy donors. Turning to the study itself: Of all 360 or so donors who were genotyped, 81% belonged to the Caucasian-associated ancestry cluster.

Study-wide results and caveats: In an earlier analysis, productive rearrangement rates for most beta V segments clustered near 87% or 30%. 87-base-pair reads could not separate some V segments, including TRBV6-2 and TRBV6-3.

Both 60 Vbeta primers and 13 Jbeta primers went into the PCR. Some clones are missing from TCRdb's copy, which holds only in-frame ones; the method was immunoSEQ multiplex PCR. The listing records approximately 130,000 clones. The CDR3 runs 15 residues. Per the germline V gene, CDR1 is SEHNR and CDR2 is FQNEAQ (reference sequence). V shed 0 bases, J shed 3 bases, and the junction held 4 bases outside the gene matches. Of note for this clone: The antigen remains unidentified.

Material for sequencing was PBMCs. The chain recombines TRBV7-9 with TRBJ2-7; 8 bases are shared with TRBD2. The clonotype originates from a woman aged 60 to 75 in good health and CMV-seronegative. CDR3 sequence (DNA): TGTGCCAGCAGCTTAGCGGTAGCGGGATTCTACGAGCAGTACTTC. This codes for CASSLAVAGFYEQYF.